Many counts were recorded for the clone carrying this TCR beta chain. Its antigen is as yet unknown. TCRdb passed the 5' RACE reads through MiXCR, listing each CDR3 protein once. The sample holds under 70,000 distinct CDR3 sequences; around 3.5% are singletons and the top ten take approximately 3.3%. CDR3 length equals 13 residues. In germline, CDR1 is MNHNY, CDR2 SVGAGI (reference sequence). V was clipped by 7 bases and J by 4 bases, with 12 bases between them. This specimen belongs to a study of neurological immune-mediated disorders. Study-wide points: HTLV-1-associated myelopathy led in TCR clonal expansion, while multiple sclerosis ranked lowest, below healthy controls.

Stored at -80 C, 2 million PBMCs were the source of the unsorted libraries. This sequence joins TRBV6-6 and TRBJ2-3; D unresolved. Sequences were obtained from PBMCs. The source is a woman younger than 45 with multiple sclerosis. CDR3 in DNA: TGTGCCAGCACCCCTGGAGTCGCAGATACGCAGTATTTT. Translated: CASTPGVADTQYF.